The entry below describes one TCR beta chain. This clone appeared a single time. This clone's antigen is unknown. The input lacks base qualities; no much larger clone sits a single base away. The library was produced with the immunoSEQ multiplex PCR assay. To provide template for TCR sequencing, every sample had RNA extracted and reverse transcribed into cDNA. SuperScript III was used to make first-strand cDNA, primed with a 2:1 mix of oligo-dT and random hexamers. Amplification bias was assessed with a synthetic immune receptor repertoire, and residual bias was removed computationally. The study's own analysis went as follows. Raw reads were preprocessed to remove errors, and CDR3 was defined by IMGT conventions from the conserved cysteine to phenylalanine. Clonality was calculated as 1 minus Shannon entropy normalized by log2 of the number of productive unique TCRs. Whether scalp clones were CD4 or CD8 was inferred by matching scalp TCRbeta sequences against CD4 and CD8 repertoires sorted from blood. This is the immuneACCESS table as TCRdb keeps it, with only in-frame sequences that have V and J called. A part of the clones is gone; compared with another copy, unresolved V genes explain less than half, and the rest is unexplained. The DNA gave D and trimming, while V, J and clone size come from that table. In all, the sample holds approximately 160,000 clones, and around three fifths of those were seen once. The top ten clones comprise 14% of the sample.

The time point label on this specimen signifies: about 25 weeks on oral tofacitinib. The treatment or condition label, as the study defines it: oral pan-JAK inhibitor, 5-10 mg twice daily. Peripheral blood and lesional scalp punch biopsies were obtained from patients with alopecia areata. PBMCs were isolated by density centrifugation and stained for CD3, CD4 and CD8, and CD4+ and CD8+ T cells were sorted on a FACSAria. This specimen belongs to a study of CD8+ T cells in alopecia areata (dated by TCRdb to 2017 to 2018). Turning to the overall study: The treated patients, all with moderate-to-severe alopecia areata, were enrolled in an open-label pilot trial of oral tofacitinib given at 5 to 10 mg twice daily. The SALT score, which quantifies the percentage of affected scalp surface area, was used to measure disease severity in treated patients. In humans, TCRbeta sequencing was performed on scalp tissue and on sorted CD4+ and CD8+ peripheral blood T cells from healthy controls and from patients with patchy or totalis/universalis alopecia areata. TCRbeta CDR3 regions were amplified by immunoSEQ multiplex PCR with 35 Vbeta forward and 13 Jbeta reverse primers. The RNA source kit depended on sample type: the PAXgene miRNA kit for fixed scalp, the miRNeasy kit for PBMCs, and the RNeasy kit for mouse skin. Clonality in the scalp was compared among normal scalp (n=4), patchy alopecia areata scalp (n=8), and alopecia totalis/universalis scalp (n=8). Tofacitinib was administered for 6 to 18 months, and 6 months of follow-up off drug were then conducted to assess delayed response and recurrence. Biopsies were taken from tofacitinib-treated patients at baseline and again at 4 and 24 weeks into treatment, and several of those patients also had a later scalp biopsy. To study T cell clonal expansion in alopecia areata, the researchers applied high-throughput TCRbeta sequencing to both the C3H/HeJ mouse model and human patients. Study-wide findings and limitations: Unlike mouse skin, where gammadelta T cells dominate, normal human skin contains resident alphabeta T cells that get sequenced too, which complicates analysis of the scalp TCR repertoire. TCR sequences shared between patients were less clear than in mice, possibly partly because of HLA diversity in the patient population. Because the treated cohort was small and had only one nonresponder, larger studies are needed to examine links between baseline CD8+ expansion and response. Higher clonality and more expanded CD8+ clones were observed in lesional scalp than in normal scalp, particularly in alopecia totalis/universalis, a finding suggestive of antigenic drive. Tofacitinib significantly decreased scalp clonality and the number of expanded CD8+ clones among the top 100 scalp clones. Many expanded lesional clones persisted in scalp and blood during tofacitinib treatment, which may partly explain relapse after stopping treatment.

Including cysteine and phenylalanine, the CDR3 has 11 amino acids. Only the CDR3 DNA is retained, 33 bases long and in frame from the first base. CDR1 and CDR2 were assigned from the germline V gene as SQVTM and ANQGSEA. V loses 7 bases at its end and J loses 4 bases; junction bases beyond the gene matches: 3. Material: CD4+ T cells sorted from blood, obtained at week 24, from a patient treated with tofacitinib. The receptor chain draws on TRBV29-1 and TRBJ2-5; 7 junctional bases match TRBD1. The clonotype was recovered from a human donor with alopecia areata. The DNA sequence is TGCAGCGCCGACAGGGCAGAGACCCAGTACTTC. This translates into CSADRAETQYF.